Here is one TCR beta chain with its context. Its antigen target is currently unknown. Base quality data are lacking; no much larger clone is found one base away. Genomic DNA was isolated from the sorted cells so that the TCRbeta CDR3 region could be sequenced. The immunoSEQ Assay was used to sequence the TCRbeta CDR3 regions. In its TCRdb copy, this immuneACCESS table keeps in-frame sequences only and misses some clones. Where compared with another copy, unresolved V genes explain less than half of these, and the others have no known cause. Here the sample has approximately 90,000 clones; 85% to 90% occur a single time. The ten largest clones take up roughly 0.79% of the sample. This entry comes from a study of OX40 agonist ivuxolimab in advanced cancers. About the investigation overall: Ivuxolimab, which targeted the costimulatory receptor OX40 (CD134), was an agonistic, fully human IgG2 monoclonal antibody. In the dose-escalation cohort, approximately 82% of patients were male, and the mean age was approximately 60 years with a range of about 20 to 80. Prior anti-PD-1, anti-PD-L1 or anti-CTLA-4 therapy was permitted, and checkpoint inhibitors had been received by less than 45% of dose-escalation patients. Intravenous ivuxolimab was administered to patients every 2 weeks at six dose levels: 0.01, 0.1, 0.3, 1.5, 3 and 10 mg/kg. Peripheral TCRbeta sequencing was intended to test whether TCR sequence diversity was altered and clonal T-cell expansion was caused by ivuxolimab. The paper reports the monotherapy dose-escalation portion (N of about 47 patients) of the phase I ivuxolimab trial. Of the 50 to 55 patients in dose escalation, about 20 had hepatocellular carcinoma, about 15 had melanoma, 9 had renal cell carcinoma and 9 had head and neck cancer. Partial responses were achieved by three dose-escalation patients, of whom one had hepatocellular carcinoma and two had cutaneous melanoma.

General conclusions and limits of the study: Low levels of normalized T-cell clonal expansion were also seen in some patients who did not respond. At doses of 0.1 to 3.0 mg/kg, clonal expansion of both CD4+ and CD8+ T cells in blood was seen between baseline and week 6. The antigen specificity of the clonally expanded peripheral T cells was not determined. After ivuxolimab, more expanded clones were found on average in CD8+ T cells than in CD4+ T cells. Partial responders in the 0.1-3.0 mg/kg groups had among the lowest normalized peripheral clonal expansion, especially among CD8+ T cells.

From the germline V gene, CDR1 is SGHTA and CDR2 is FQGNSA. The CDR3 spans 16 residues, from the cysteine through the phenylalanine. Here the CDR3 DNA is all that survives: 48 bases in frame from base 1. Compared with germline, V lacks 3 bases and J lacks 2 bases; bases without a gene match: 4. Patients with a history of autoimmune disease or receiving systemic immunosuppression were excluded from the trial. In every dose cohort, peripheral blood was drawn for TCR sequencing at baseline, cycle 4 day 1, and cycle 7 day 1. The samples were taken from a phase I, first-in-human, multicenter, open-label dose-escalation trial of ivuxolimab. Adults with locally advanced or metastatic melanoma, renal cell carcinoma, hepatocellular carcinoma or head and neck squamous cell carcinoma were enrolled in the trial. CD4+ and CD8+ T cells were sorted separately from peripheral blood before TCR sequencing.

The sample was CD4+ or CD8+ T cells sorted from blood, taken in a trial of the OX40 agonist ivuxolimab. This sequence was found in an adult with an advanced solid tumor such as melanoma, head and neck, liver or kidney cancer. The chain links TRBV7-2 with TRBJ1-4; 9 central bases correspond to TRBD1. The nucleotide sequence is TGTGCCAGCAGCTTGCTGGGACAGGGTACTAATGAAAAACTGTTTTTT. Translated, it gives CASSLLGQGTNEKLFF.